This TCR beta chain was documented in a study of CD8 T cells in Susac syndrome. The study's findings and limits: The study recognized that its TCR sequencing and HLA analysis covered a relatively small number of individuals.

Random hexamers primed reverse transcription of about 0.5 to 1 ug RNA. Amplification of TCR beta CDR3 across 54 Vbeta and 13 Jbeta was performed with immunoSEQ multiplex PCR. TCRdb re-analysed the immunoSEQ multiplex PCR reads in MiXCR, keeping a single row per CDR3 protein. The sample records 150,000 to 200,000 distinct CDR3 sequences, 85% to 95% being singletons. This CDR3 has 13 amino acids. Unmatched junction bases numbered 3, after V lost 7 bases and J lost 3 bases. Germline V lookup: CDR1 SSHAT, CDR2 FNYEAQ (reference sequence). Blood CD8+ and CD4+ T cells underwent high-throughput TCR beta sequencing. The healthy controls were matched to patients by age and sex. Remarks on this clonotype: Its antigen is not identified.

The specimen was CD4+ T cells from PBMCs. This receptor was identified in a human donor in good health. The chain has TRBV7-7 and TRBJ1-3, with 7 positions matching TRBD1. The CDR3 DNA reads as TGTGCCAGCACCCAGGGGGTTGGAAACACCATATATTTT. Amino acid sequence: CASTQGVGNTIYF.